The 7 T cell receptor beta chains reported below all come from one sample, sequenced in a study of blood T cell repertoires in COVID-19. Only in-frame clones appear in the TCRdb table, and some are missing; sequencing was by immunoSEQ multiplex PCR. The table records 26,000 or so clones, around 90% of them present only once. The sequencing sample was made of peripheral blood. These receptors all stem from a man in his 70s with acute or convalescent COVID-19.

This chain uses TRBV24-1 with TRBJ2-2, with 8 bases matching TRBD2. After removal of 5 bases from V and 0 bases from J, the junction contained 4 bases not matched to a gene. This CDR3 spans 16 amino acids. CDR1 is KGHDR, CDR2 SFDVKD, per germline. CDR3 amino acids: CATSAPGLANTGELFF. The CDR3 DNA reads as TGTGCCACCAGTGCCCCGGGACTAGCGAACACCGGGGAGCTGTTTTTT.

The chain employs TRBV28 and TRBJ2-1; TRBD1 aligns across 7 bases. This CDR3 region has 15 residues. The V gene end was trimmed by 7 bases and the J gene end by 9 bases; junction bases not matched to a gene: 15. Germline V gives CDR1 MDHEN, CDR2 SYDVKM. CDR3 sequence reads: CASTAGQGVPLEQFF. Here the CDR3 DNA reads TGTGCCAGCACCGCCGGGCAGGGGGTGCCTCTTGAGCAGTTCTTC.

The rearrangement joins TRBV27 to TRBJ1-1, with TRBD1 as a possible D gene (5 bases). CDR1 MNHEY and CDR2 SMNVEV come from the germline V gene (reference sequence). V was cut by 8 bases and J by 4 bases, with 14 bases left in between. This CDR3 region has 13 residues. The CDR3 region is CASQGGVSTEAFF. The CDR3 bases are TGTGCCAGCCAGGGAGGGGTGAGCACTGAAGCTTTCTTT.

The DNA of the CDR3 is TGTGCCAGCAGTGACTCTGTCCGAGCGGGAGAAAAAGGGCTAGCCAAAAACATTCAGTACTTC. Protein: CASSDSVRAGEKGLAKNIQYF. The chain recombines TRBV6-4 with TRBJ2-4, with TRBD2 identical over 8 bases. Germline assignment: CDR1 MRHNA and CDR2 SNTAGT. V shed 0 bases, J shed 0 bases, and the junction held 16 bases outside the gene matches. This CDR3 comprises 21 residues.

The rearrangement uses TRBV7-9 and TRBJ2-1, with 10 bases fitting TRBD2. The germline V gene has CDR1 SEHNR and CDR2 FQNEAQ (reference sequence). The CDR3 is made up of 16 amino acids. Trimming cost V 1 base and J 1 base; bases outside gene matches: 1. The DNA of the CDR3 is TGTGCCAGCAGCTTAGGAGCGGGAGGGTCCTACAATGAGCAGTTCTTC. Translation gives CASSLGAGGSYNEQFF. The full variable domain, in which reference TRBV7-9 and TRBJ2-1 provide the parts outside the CDR3, is DTGVSQNPRHKITKRGQNVTFRCDPISEHNRLYWYRQTLGQGPEFLTYFQNEAQLEKSRLLSDRFSAERPKGSFSTLEIQRTEQGDSAMYLCASSLGAGGSYNEQFFGPGTRLTVL.

The rearrangement joins TRBV18 to TRBJ1-1; possible D gene TRBD1, 5 bases. V lost 0 bases and J 3 bases, leaving 8 bases between the germline ends. Germline V gene data show CDR1 as KGHSH and CDR2 as LQKENI. The CDR3 extends over 14 amino acids. CDR3 sequence (DNA): TGTGCCAGCTCACCACCGGCGGGGGACACTGAAGCTTTCTTT. This gives the protein CASSPPAGDTEAFF.

The chain carries TRBV4-1 and TRBJ2-7; 14 bases match TRBD2. The CDR3 totals 18 residues. V lost 2 bases, J lost 3 bases, and 9 bases stayed unmatched. CDR1 and CDR2 from the germline V gene are MGHRA and YSYEKL. Here the CDR3 reads CASSQKGLAGVKGYEQYF. The CDR3 DNA reads TGCGCCAGCAGCCAAAAGGGACTAGCGGGAGTCAAAGGCTACGAGCAGTACTTC.